The clone carrying this T cell receptor (beta chain) was counted only a few times. The target antigen is unknown. CDR3 length: 14 amino acids. Germline V gene sequence: CDR1 SEHNR, CDR2 FQNEAQ (reference sequence). V lost 0 bases and J lost 0, with 6 bases in between. The sample originates from a study of cytomegalovirus exposure and HLA in healthy donors. The overall study: Sequencing of around 200 million T cells in an earlier analysis found some 100 million unique TCR beta sequences. Whole-study results and caveats: As was reported, the classifier diagnosed cytomegalovirus status with high specificity and sensitivity. The study flagged about 160 TCR beta chains as cytomegalovirus-associated. When analyzed later, the rates of TCR association showed variation by HLA locus, with DRB1 the most and HLA-C the fewest.

A multiplex PCR was run with 60 Vbeta primers and 13 Jbeta primers. TCRdb's copy holds only in-frame clones and misses some; the assay was immunoSEQ multiplex PCR. The sample yields about 160,000 clones, roughly 72% seen once. The receptor comes from a woman in her forties in good health and CMV-seronegative. The sequenced material came from PBMCs. The chain joins TRBV7-9 to TRBJ2-7; D is unresolved. The CDR3 here is CASSLATASYEQYF. CDR3 nucleotides: TGTGCCAGCAGCTTAGCAACAGCCTCCTACGAGCAGTACTTC.